This T cell receptor (beta chain) comes out of a study of blood T cell repertoires in COVID-19. Study as a whole: Acute and convalescent COVID-19 samples came from the United States, Italy and Spain.

Assay used: immunoSEQ multiplex PCR; TCRdb lists only in-frame clones, some missing. Of some 100,000 clones detected, approximately 89% appear once; the ten largest clones hold 15% to 20%. V was trimmed by 4 bases and J by 2 bases, leaving 17 bases between them. The germline CDR1 and CDR2 sequences are MDHEN and SYDVKM. The CDR3 covers 16 residues. The sample consisted of peripheral blood. V usage is TRBV28 and J usage is TRBJ1-1, with D perhaps matching TRBD1 (5 bases). This receptor was identified in a human donor in a cohort sampled during active COVID-19. CDR3 amino acids: CASSSPREGLNTEAFF. In DNA form, the CDR3 reads TGTGCCAGCAGTTCACCTCGGGAGGGGCTTAACACTGAAGCTTTCTTT.